This T cell receptor beta chain is from a study of metastatic and nonmetastatic thyroid tumors. For the study at large: The comparison covered peripheral blood and tumor or nodule tissue in malignant and benign thyroid patients.

TCRdb re-called clones from the PCR reads using MiXCR. The table includes fewer than 40,000 clones, 18% detected once. No treatment had been given to any patient before thyroid surgery. Trimming took off 3 bases at V and 0 bases at J, with 9 bases between the two ends. CDR3 length: 14 amino acids. Germline V lookup: CDR1 GTSNPN, CDR2 SVGIG (reference sequence). The sequenced sample was tumor tissue. This clonotype originated in a female donor with papillary thyroid cancer or a benign thyroid nodule (not recorded which). Some clones in this sample may be carry-over from other donors' samples. The rearrangement uses TRBV30 and TRBJ1-5; D gene uncertain. The CDR3 sequence is CAWSLGDSNQPQHF. DNA of the CDR3: TGTGCCTGGAGCCTAGGTGATAGCAATCAGCCCCAGCATTTT.